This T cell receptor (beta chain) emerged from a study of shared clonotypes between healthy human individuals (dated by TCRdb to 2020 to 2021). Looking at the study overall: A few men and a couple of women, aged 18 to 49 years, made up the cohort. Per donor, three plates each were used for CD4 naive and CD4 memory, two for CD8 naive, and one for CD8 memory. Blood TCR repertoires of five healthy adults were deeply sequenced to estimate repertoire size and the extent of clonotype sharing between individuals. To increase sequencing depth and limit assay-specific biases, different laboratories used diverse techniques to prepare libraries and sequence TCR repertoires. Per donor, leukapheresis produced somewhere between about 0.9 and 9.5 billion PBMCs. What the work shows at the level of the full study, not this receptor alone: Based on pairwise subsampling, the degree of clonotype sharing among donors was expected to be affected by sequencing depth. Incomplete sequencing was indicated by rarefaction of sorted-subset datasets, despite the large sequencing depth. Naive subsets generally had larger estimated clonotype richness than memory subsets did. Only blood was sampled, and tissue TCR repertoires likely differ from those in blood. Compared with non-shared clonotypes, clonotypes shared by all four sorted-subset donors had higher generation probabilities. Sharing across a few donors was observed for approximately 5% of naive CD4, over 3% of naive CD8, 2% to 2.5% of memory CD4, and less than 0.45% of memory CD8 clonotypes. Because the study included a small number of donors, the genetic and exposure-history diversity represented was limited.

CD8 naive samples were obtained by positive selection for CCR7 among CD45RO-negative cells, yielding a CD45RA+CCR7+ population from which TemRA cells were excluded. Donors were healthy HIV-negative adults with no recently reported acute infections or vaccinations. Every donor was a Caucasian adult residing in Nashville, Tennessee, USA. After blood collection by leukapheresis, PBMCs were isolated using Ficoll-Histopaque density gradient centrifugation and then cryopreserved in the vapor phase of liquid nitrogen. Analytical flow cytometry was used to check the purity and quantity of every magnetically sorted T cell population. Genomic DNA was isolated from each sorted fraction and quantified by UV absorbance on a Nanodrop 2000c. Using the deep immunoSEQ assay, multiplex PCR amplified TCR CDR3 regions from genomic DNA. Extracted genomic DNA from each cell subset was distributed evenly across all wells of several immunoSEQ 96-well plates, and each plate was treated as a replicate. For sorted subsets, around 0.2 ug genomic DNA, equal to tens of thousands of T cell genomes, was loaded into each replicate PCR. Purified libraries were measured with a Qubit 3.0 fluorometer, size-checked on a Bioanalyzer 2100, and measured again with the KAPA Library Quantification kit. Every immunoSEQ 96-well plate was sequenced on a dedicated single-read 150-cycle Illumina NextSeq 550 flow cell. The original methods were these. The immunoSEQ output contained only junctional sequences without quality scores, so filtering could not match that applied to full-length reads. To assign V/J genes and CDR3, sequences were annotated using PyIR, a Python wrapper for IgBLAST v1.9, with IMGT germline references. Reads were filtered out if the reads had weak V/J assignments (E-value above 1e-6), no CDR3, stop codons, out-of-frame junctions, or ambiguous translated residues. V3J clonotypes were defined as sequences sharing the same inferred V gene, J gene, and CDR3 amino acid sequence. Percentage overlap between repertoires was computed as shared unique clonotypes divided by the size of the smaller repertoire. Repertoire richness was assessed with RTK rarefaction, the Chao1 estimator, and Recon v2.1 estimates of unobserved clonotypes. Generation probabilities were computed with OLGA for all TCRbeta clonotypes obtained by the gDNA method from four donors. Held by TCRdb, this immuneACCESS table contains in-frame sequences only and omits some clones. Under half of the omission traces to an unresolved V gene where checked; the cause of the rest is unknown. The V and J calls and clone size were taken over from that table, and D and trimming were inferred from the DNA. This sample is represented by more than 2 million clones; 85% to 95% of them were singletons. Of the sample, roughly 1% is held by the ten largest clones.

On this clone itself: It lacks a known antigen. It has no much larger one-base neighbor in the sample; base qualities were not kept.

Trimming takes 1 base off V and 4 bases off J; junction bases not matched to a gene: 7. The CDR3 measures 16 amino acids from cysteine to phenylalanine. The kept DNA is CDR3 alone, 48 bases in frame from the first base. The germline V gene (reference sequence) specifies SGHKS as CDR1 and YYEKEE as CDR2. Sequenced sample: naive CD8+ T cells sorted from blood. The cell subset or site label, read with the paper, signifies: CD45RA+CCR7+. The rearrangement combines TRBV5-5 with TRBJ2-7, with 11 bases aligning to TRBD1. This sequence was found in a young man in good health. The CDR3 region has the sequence CASSLWEGTGGYEQYF. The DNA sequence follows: TGTGCCAGCAGCTTGTGGGAGGGGACAGGGGGTTACGAGCAGTACTTC.